This TCR beta chain was profiled in a study of patients and donors after allogeneic stem cell transplantation. In TCRdb, the RT-PCR reads were re-called with MiXCR into one record per CDR3 protein. The table records over 350,000 distinct CDR3 sequences, under 20% of them present only once. CDR3 length: 11 amino acids. The germline V gene has CDR1 MNHEY and CDR2 SMNVEV (reference sequence). Trimming left V 8 bases short and J 6 bases short, with 11 bases between. Sequenced: blood, either unsorted or a sorted T cell fraction (not recorded which). This sequence originates from a human donor who was either an allogeneic HSCT recipient or a stem cell or donor lymphocyte infusion donor (not recorded which). It is not recorded whose cells these are; they may come from a transplant donor. The chain has TRBV27 and TRBJ2-7; no firm D call. In nucleotides, the CDR3 is TGTGCCAGCGGACCTTCTAGCGAGCAGTACTTC. Translating gives CASGPSSEQYF.